These 2 T cell receptor beta chains came from one sample sequenced in a study of tumor-infiltrating lymphocytes in oesophageal squamous cell carcinoma. TCRdb re-called the PCR reads through MiXCR, storing one row per CDR3 protein. The table lists 13,000 or so distinct CDR3 sequences, 50% to 60% of them singletons. Input material: esophageal tumor tissue. The receptors come from a female donor with esophageal squamous cell carcinoma.

The chain recombines TRBV6-6 with TRBJ2-1, with D tentatively TRBD1 or TRBD2 (6 bases each). The DNA matches TRBJ2-5 better at its end, which makes the J call doubtful. CDR3 length: 14 residues. Germline V gene lookup returns CDR1 MNHNY and CDR2 SVGAGI (reference sequence). In nucleotides, the CDR3 is TGTGCCAGTCGATTTAGGGGGGTACAAGAGACCCAGTACTTC. It specifies CASRFRGVQETQYF.

This clonotype was seen at least ten times. The chain uses TRBV24-1 and TRBJ2-5; the match to TRBD1 covers 7 bases. V was pared by 4 bases and J by 4 bases, with 5 bases of the junction left unmatched. CDR3 length: 14 amino acids. CDR1 and CDR2 from the germline V gene are KGHDR and SFDVKD. CDR3 DNA sequence: TGTGCCACCAGTGAGACCGGGACAGTAGAGACCCAGTACTTC. This gives the protein CATSETGTVETQYF.